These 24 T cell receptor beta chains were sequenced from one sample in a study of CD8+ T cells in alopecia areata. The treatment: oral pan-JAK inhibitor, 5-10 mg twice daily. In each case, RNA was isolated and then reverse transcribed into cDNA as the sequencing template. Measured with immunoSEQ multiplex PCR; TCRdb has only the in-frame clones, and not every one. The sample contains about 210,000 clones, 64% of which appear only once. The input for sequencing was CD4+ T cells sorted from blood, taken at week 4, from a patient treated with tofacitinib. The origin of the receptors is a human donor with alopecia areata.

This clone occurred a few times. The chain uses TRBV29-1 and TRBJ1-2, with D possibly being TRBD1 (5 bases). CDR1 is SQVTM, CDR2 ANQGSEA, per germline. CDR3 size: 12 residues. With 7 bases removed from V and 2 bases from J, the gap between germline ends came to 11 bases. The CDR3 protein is CSASDTNYGYTF. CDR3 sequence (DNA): TGCAGCGCCTCGGACACAAACTATGGCTACACCTTC.

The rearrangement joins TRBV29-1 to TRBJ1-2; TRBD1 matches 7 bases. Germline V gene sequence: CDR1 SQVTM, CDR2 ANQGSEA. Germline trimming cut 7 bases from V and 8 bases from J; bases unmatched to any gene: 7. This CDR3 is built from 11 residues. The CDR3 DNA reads TGCAGCGGAGGACAGGATGGGGGCTACACCTTC. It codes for CSGGQDGGYTF.

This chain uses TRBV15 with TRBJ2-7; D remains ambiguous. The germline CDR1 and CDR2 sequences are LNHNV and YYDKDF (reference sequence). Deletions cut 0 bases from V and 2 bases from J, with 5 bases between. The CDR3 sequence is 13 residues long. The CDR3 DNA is TGTGCCACCAGCAGAGATCTGACCTACGAGCAGTACTTC. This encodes CATSRDLTYEQYF.

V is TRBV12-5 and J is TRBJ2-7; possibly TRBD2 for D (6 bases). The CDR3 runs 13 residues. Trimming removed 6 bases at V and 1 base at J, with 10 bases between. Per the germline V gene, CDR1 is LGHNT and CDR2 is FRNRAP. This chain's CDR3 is CASGLGTSYEQYF. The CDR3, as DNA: TGTGCTAGTGGACTTGGGACTTCCTACGAGCAGTACTTC.

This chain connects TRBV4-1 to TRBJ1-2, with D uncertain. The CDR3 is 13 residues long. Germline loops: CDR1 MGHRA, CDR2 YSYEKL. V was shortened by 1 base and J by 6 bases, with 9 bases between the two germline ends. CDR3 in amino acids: CASSQVGGDGYTF. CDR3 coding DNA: TGCGCCAGCAGCCAAGTGGGAGGTGATGGCTACACCTTC.

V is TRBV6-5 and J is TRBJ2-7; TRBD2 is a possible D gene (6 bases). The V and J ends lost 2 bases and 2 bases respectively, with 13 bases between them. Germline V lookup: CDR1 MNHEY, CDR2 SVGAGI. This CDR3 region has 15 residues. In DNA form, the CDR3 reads TGTGCCAGCAGTTACCGGCAAACTAGCCCCTACGAGCAGTACTTC. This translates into CASSYRQTSPYEQYF.

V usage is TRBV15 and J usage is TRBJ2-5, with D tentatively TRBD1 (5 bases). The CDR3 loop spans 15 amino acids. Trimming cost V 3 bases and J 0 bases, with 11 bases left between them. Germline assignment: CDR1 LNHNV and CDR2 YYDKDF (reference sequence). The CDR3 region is CATSSKGIYQETQYF. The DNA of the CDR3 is TGTGCCACCAGCAGTAAGGGGATTTACCAAGAGACCCAGTACTTC.

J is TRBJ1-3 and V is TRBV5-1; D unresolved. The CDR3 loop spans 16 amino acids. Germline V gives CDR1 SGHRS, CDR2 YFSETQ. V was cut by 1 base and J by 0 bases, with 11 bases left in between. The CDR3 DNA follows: TGCGCCAGCAGCTTGTCGGCGTCTACCTCTGGAAACACCATATATTTT. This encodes CASSLSASTSGNTIYF.

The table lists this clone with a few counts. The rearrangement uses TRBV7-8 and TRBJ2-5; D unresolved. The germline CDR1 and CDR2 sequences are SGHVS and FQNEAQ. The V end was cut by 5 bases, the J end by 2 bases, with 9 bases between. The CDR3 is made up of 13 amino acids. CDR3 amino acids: CASSLTDQETQYF. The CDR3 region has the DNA TGTGCCAGCAGCCTGACTGATCAAGAGACCCAGTACTTC.

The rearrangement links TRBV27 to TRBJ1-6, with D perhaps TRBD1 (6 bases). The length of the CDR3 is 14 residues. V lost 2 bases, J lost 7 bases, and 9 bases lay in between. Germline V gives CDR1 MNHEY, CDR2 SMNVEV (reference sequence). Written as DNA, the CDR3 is TGTGCCAGCAGTTTAAGACAGGAGAATTCACCCCTCCACTTT. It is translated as CASSLRQENSPLHF.

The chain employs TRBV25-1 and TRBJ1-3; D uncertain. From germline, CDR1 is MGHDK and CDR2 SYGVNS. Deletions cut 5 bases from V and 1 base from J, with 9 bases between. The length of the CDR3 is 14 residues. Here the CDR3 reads CASSPSSSGNTIYF. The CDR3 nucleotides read TGTGCCAGCAGTCCTTCGTCTTCTGGAAACACCATATATTTT.

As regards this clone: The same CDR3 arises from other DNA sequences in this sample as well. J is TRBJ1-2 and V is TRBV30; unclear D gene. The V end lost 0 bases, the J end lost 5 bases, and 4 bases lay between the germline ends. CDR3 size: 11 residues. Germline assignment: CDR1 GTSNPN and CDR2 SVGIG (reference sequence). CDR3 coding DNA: TGTGCCTGGAGTGTAGGATATGGCTACACCTTC. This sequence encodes CAWSVGYGYTF.

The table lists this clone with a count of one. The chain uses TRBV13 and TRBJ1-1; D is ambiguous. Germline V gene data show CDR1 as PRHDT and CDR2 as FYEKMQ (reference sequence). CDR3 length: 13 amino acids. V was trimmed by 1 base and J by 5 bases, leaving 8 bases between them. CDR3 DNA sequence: TGTGCCAGCAGCTTAGTATCCCGGACTGAAGCTTTCTTT. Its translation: CASSLVSRTEAFF.

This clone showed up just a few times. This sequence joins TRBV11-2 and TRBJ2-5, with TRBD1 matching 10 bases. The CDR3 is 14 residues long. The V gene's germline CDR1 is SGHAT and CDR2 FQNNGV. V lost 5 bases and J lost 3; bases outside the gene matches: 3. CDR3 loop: CASSQGTGEETQYF. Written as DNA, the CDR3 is TGTGCCAGCAGCCAAGGGACAGGGGAAGAGACCCAGTACTTC. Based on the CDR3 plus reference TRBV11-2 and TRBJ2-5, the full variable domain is EAGVAQSPRYKIIEKRQSVAFWCNPISGHATLYWYQQILGQGPKLLIQFQNNGVVDDSQLPKDRFSAERLKGVDSTLKIQPAKLEDSAVYLCASSQGTGEETQYFGPGTRLLVL.

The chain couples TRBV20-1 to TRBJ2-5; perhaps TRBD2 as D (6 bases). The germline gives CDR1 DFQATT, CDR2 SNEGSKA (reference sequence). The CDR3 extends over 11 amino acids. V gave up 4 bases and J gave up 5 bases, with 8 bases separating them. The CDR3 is CSATGEETQYF. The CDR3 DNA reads TGCAGTGCTACGGGGGAGGAGACCCAGTACTTC.

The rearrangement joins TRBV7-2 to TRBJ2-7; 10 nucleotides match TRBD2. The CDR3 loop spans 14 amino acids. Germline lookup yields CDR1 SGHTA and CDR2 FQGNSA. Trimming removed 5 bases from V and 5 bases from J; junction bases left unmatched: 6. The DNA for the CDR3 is TGTGCCAGCAGCCCCAGCGGGGGGGTCCACGAGCAGTACTTC. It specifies CASSPSGGVHEQYF.

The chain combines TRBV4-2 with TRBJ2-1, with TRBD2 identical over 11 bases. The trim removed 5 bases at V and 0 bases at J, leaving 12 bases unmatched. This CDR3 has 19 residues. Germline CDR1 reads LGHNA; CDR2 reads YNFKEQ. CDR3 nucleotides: TGTGCCAGCAGCTCTTATGCTAGCGGGGGGCTTAACTCCTACAATGAGCAGTTCTTC. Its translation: CASSSYASGGLNSYNEQFF.

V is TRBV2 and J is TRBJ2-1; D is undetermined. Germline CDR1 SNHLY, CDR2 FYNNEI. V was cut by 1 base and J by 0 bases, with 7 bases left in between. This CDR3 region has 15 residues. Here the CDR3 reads CASSEGPSSYNEQFF. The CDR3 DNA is TGTGCCAGCAGTGAAGGCCCAAGCTCCTACAATGAGCAGTTCTTC.

CDR3 DNA: TGTGCCAGCAGCTTAGGAGCAGTCCAAGAGACCCAGTACTTC. It is translated as CASSLGAVQETQYF. V usage is TRBV7-8 and J usage is TRBJ2-5; D gene uncertain. Germline lookup yields CDR1 SGHVS and CDR2 FQNEAQ. V lost 1 base and J 1 base, leaving 7 bases between the germline ends. The CDR3 has 14 amino acids.

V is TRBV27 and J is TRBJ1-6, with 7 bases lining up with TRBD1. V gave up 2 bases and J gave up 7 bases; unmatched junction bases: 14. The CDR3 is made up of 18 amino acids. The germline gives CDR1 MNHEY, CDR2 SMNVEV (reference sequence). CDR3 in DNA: TGTGCCAGCAGTTTACCTAAAAGCGGGACAGAGGTCAATTCACCCCTCCACTTT. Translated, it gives CASSLPKSGTEVNSPLHF.

This CDR3 is CASSPLRGGAQETQYF. CDR3 coding DNA: TGTGCCAGCAGCCCATTGCGGGGGGGTGCCCAAGAGACCCAGTACTTC. This chain connects TRBV7-9 to TRBJ2-5; 9 bases fit TRBD2. V lost 5 bases to trimming and J lost 1 base; unmatched junction nucleotides: 8. The V gene's germline CDR1 is SEHNR and CDR2 FQNEAQ (reference sequence). The CDR3 spans 16 residues.

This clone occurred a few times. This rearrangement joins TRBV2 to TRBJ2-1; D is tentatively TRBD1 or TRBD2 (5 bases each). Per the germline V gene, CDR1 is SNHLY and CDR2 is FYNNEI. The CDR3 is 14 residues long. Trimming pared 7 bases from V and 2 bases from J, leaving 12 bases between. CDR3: CASKGDGAYNEQFF. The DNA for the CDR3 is TGTGCCAGCAAAGGGGACGGTGCCTACAATGAGCAGTTCTTC.

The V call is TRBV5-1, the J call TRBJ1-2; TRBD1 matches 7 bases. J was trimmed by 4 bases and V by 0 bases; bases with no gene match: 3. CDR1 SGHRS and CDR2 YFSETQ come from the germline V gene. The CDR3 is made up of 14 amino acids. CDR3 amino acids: CASSLGDSFYGYTF. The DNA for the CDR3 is TGCGCCAGCAGCTTGGGGGACAGCTTCTATGGCTACACCTTC.

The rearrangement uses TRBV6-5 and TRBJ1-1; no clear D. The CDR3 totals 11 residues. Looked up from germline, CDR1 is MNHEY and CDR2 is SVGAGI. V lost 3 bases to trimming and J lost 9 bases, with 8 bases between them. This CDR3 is CASSYPPKAFF. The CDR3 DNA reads TGTGCCAGCAGTTATCCACCGAAAGCTTTCTTT.